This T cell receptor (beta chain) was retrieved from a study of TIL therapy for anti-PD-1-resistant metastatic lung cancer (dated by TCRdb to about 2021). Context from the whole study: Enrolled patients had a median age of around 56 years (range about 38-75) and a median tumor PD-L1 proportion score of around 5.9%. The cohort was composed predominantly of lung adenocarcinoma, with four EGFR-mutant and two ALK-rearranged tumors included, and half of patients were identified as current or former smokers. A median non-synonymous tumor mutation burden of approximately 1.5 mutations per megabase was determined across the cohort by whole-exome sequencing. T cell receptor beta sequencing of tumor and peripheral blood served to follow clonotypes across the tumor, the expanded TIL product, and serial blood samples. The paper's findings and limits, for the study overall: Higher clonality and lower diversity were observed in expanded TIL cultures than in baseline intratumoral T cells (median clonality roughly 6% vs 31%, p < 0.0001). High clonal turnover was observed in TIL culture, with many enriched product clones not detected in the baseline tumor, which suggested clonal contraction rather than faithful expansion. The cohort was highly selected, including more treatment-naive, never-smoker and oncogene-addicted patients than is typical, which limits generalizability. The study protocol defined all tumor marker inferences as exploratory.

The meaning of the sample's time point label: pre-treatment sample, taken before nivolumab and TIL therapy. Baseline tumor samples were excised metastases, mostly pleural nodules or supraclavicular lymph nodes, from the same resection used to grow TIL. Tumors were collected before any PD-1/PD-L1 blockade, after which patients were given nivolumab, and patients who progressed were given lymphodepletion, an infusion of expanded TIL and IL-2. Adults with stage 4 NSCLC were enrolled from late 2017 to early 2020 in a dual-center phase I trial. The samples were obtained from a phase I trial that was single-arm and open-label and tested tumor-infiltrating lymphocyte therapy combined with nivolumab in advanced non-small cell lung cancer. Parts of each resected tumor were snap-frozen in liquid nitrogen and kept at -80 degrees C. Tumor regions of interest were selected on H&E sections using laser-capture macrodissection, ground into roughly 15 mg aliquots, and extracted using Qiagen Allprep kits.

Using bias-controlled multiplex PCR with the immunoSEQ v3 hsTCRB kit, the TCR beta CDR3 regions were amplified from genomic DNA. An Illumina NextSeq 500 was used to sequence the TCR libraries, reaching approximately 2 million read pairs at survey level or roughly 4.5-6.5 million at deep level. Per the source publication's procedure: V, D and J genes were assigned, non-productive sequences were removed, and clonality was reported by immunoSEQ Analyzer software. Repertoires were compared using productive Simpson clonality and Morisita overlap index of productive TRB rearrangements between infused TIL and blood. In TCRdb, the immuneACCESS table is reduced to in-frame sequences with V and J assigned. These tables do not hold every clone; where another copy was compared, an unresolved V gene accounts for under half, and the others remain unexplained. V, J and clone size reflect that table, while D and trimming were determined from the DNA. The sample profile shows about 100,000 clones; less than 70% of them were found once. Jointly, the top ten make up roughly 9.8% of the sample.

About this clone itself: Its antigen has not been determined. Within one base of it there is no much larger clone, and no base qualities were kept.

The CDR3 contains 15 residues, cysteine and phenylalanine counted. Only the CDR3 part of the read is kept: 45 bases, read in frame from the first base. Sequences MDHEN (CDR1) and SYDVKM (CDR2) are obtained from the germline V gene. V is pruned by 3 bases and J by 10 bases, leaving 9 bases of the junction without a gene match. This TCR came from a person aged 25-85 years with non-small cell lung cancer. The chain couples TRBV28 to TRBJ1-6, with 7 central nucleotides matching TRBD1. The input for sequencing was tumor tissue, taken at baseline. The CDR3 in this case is CASSFLDRLQSPLHF. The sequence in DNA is TGTGCCAGCAGTTTCTTGGACAGGCTGCAGTCACCCCTCCACTTT.